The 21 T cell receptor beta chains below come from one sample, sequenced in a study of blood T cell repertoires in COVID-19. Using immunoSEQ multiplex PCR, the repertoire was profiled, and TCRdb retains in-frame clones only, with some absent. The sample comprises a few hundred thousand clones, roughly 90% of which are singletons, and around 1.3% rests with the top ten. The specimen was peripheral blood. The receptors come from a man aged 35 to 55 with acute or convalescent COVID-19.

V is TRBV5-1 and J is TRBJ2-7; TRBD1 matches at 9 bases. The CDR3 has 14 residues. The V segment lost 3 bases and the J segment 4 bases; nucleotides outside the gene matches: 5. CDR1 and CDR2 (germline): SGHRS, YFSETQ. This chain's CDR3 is CASSSGTGSYEQYF. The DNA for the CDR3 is TGCGCCAGCAGCTCTGGGACAGGGTCGTACGAGCAGTACTTC.

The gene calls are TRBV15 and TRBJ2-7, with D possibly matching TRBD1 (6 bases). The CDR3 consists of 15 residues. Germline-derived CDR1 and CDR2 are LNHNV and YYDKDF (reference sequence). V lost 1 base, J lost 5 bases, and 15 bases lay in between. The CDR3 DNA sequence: TGTGCCACCAGCAGAGTGTCAGGGGTGTTGCACGAGCAGTACTTC. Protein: CATSRVSGVLHEQYF.

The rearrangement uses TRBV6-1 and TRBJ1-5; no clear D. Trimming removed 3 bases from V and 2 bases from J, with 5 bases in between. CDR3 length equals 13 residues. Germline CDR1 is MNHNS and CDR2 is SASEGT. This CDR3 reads CASSDSGNQPQHF. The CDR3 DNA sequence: TGTGCCAGCAGTGACAGTGGCAATCAGCCCCAGCATTTT.

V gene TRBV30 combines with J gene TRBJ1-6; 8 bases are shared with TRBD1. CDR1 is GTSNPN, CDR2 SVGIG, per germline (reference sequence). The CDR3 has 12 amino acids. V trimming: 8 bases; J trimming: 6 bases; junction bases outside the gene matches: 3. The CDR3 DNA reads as TGTGCCGCAGGACAGGGTAATTCACCCCTCCACTTT. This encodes CAAGQGNSPLHF.

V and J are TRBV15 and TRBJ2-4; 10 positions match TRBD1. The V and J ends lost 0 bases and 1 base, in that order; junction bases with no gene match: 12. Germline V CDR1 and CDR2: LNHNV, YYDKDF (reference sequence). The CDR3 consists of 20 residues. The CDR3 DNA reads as TGTGCCACCAGCAGAGAAACCGGGACAGGGGTGCTTGGGGCCAAAAACATTCAGTACTTC. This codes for CATSRETGTGVLGAKNIQYF. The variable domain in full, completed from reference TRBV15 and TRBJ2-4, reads DAMVIQNPRYQVTQFGKPVTLSCSQTLNHNVMYWYQQKSSQAPKLLFHYYDKDFNNEADTPDNFQSRRPNTSFCFLDIRSPGLGDTAMYLCATSRETGTGVLGAKNIQYFGAGTRLSVL.

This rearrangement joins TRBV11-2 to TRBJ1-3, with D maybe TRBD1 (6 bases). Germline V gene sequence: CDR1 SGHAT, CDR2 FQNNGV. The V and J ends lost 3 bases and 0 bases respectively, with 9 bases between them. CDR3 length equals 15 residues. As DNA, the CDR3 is TGTGCCAGCAGCTTCGGCAGGGGCTCTGGAAACACCATATATTTT. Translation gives CASSFGRGSGNTIYF.

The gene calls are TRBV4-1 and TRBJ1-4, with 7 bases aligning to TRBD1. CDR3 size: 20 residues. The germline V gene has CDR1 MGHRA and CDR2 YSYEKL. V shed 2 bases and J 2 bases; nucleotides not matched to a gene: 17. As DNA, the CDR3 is TGCGCCAGCAGCCAACGTTATTTAGGACAGGAACGGCGGACTAATGAAAAACTGTTTTTT. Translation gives CASSQRYLGQERRTNEKLFF.

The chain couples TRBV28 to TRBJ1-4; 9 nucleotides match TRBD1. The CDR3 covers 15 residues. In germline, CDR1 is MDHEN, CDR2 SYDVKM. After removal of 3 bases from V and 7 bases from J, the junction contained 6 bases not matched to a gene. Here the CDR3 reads CASSFSGQGSEKLFF. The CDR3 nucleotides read TGTGCCAGCAGTTTCAGTGGACAGGGGAGTGAAAAACTGTTTTTT.

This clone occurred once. The CDR3, as DNA: TGTGCCAGCAGTAGGGGACTAGCAGAATACAATGAGCAGTTCTTC. Translated: CASSRGLAEYNEQFF. The J gene is TRBJ2-1, the V gene TRBV6-6, with 9 nucleotides matching TRBD2. CDR1 is MNHNY, CDR2 SVGAGI, per germline (reference sequence). Germline trimming cut 5 bases from V and 4 bases from J; bases unmatched to any gene: 6. The CDR3 spans 15 residues.

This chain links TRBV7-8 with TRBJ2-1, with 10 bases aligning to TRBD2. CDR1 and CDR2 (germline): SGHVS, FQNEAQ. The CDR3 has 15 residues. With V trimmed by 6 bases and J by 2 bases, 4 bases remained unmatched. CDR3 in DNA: TGTGCCAGCAGGAAACTAGCGGGAACCTACAATGAGCAGTTCTTC. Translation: CASRKLAGTYNEQFF.

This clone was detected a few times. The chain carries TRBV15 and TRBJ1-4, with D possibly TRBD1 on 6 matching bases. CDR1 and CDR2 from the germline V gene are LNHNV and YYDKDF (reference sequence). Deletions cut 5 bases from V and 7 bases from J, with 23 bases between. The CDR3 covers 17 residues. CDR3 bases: TGTGCCACCAGCCGGAGGACTTATTCCCGACAGGCTGAAAAACTGTTTTTT. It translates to CATSRRTYSRQAEKLFF.

The CDR3 nucleotides are TGTGCCATCAGTGATCTTAGGACTAGCGGATACGAGCAGTACTTC. It codes for CAISDLRTSGYEQYF. The rearrangement joins TRBV10-3 to TRBJ2-7, with 10 nucleotides matching TRBD2. CDR3 length: 15 residues. Germline V lookup: CDR1 ENHRY, CDR2 SYGVKD. V shed 3 bases, J shed 4 bases, and the junction held 6 bases outside the gene matches.

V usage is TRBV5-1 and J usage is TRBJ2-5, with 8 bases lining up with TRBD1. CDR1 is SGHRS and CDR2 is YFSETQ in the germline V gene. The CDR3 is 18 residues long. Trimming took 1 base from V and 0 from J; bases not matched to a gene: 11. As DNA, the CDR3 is TGCGCCAGCAGCTTGAGGGGGAATGGACAGGGCAACCAAGAGACCCAGTACTTC. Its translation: CASSLRGNGQGNQETQYF.

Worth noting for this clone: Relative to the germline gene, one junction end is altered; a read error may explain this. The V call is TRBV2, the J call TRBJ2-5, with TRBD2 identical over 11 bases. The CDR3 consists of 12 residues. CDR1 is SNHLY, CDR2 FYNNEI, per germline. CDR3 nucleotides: TGTGCCAGCAGTGAACTAGCGGGGGGCACCCACTTC. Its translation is CASSELAGGTHF.

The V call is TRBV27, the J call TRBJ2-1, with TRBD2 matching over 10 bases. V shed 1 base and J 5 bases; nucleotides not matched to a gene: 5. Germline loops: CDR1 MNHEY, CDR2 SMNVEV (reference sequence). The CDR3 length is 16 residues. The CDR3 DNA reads TGTGCCAGCAGTTTATTGGGACTAGCGAAGGACAATGAGCAGTTCTTC. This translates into CASSLLGLAKDNEQFF.

CDR3: CASSLGSQGAFF. The CDR3 region has the DNA TGCGCCAGCAGCCTGGGGTCCCAGGGAGCTTTCTTT. The chain employs TRBV4-1 and TRBJ1-1, with D perhaps matching TRBD1 (5 bases). The V gene's germline CDR1 is MGHRA and CDR2 YSYEKL. V dropped 4 bases and J dropped 10 bases, with 13 bases sitting between them. This CDR3 is 12 amino acids long.

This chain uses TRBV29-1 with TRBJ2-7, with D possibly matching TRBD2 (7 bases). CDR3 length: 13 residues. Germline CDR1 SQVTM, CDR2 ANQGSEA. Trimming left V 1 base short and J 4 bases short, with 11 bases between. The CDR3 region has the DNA TGCAGCGTTGAAGGGGGGGGCGGGTACGAGCAGTACTTC. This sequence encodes CSVEGGGGYEQYF.

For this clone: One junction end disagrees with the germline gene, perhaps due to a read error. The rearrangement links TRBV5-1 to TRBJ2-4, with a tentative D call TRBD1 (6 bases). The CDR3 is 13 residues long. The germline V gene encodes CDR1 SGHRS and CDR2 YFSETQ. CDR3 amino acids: CASSLDPGQPTNF. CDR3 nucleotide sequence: TGCGCCAGCAGCTTGGACCCCGGACAGCCTACAAACTTC.

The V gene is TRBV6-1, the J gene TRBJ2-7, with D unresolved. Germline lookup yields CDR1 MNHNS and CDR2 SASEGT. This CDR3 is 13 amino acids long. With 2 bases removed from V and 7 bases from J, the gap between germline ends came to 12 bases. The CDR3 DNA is TGTGCCAGCAGTGAAATATGGGCTGGGGAGCAGTACTTC. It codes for CASSEIWAGEQYF.

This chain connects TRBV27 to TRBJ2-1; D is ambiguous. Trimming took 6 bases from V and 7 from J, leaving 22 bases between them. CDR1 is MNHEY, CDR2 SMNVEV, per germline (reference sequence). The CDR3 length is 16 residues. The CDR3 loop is CASRPLSPGGMNEQFF. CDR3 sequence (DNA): TGTGCCAGCAGACCCCTGAGTCCGGGTGGAATGAATGAGCAGTTCTTC.

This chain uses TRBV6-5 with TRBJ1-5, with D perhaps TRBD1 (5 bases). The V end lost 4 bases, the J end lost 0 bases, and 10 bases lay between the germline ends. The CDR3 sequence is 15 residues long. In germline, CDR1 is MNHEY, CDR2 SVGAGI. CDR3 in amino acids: CASSLGGGSNQPQHF. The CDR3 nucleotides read TGTGCCAGCAGTTTGGGGGGAGGTAGCAATCAGCCCCAGCATTTT.